A single sample is the source of the 16 T cell receptor beta chains below, sequenced in a study of cytomegalovirus exposure and HLA in healthy donors. The PCR used 60 Vbeta and 13 Jbeta primers. Repertoires were generated with immunoSEQ multiplex PCR, while TCRdb's copy carries only in-frame clones and drops some. The sample shows about 140,000 clones, around four fifths of them seen only once. Sequencing input: PBMCs. These receptors all come from a woman in her fifties or sixties in good health and CMV-seropositive.

This clone was seen once. This sequence joins TRBV5-5 and TRBJ2-5; possibly TRBD2 for D (6 bases). Trimming took 2 bases from V and 5 from J, leaving 10 bases between them. Germline CDR1 reads SGHKS; CDR2 reads YYEKEE (reference sequence). This CDR3 has 13 amino acids. The CDR3 spells CASSLGGVETQYF. In DNA, the CDR3 is TGTGCCAGCAGCTTAGGCGGGGTGGAGACCCAGTACTTC.

V gene TRBV27 combines with J gene TRBJ1-5; TRBD1 agrees at 7 bases. The CDR3 spans 14 residues. Trimming removed 10 bases from V and 9 bases from J; junction bases left unmatched: 15. CDR1 and CDR2 (germline): MNHEY, SMNVEV (reference sequence). CDR3: CATGTAHDLVPQHF. CDR3 nucleotides: TGTGCCACCGGGACAGCGCACGATTTAGTGCCCCAGCATTTT.

This clone showed up just a few times. This chain links TRBV27 with TRBJ1-5; TRBD1 is a possible D gene (6 bases). The CDR3 contains 14 residues. Germline-derived CDR1 and CDR2 are MNHEY and SMNVEV (reference sequence). Trimming cost V 6 bases and J 3 bases, with 12 bases left between them. CDR3 in amino acids: CASSTAGDNQPQHF. Here the CDR3 DNA reads TGTGCCAGCAGCACCGCAGGGGACAATCAGCCCCAGCATTTT.

This chain connects TRBV6-5 to TRBJ1-1; D might be TRBD1 (6 bases). Germline V CDR1 and CDR2: MNHEY, SVGAGI. This CDR3 has 15 amino acids. The germline V and J ends were trimmed by 6 bases and 4 bases, with 18 bases remaining between them. CDR3: CASRYATGTGTEAFF. CDR3 DNA sequence: TGTGCCAGCAGATACGCAACAGGGACGGGCACTGAAGCTTTCTTT.

This chain joins TRBV4-1 and TRBJ1-1; D gene ambiguous. This CDR3 comprises 13 residues. Germline assignment: CDR1 MGHRA and CDR2 YSYEKL. V dropped 3 bases and J dropped 3 bases, with 8 bases sitting between them. The chain's CDR3 is CASSHTGDTEAFF. The CDR3 nucleotides read TGCGCCAGCAGCCACACGGGAGACACTGAAGCTTTCTTT.

This clone was detected only a few times. The rearrangement joins TRBV28 to TRBJ1-4, with 7 bases lining up with TRBD1. The CDR3 spans 15 residues. V gave up 3 bases and J gave up 8 bases; unmatched junction bases: 9. CDR1 is MDHEN and CDR2 is SYDVKM in the germline V gene. The CDR3 region has the DNA TGTGCCAGCAGTTTGGACAGGTCCCGCCCGGAAAAACTGTTTTTT. It specifies CASSLDRSRPEKLFF.

The V gene is TRBV4-1, the J gene TRBJ2-5; 10 nucleotides agree with TRBD2. Germline V lookup: CDR1 MGHRA, CDR2 YSYEKL. The V segment lost 2 bases and the J segment 5 bases; nucleotides outside the gene matches: 8. This CDR3 has 16 amino acids. CDR3 DNA sequence: TGCGCCAGCAGCCAACAGCTAGCGGGAGTTGGGGAGACCCAGTACTTC. Encoded protein: CASSQQLAGVGETQYF.

The chain carries TRBV11-1 and TRBJ2-7; TRBD1 matches 9 bases. The CDR3 loop spans 13 amino acids. V dropped 5 bases and J dropped 2; count of bases not matched to a gene: 1. The V gene's germline CDR1 is SGHAT and CDR2 FQDESV (reference sequence). CDR3 in DNA: TGTGCCAGCAGCCGGGACAGGGCCTACGAGCAGTACTTC. Protein product: CASSRDRAYEQYF.

As regards this clone: The same CDR3 arises from other DNA sequences in this sample as well. This sequence joins TRBV9 and TRBJ2-7; D is ambiguous. Germline CDR1 SGDLS, CDR2 YYNGEE. Trimming took 0 bases from V and 6 from J, leaving 10 bases between them. This CDR3 region has 13 residues. CDR3 bases: TGTGCCAGCAGCGTAGCTACTAAGAGCGAGCAGTACTTC. Its protein is CASSVATKSEQYF.

This chain links TRBV27 with TRBJ1-3; D is undetermined. With 9 bases removed from V and 0 bases from J, the gap between germline ends came to 12 bases. Looked up from germline, CDR1 is MNHEY and CDR2 is SMNVEV (reference sequence). There are 14 residues in the CDR3. CDR3 coding DNA: TGTGCCAGTGGGCTTCCATTCTCTGGAAACACCATATATTTT. Protein product: CASGLPFSGNTIYF.

This rearrangement joins TRBV27 to TRBJ1-1; 10 bases line up with TRBD1. The CDR3 is 14 residues long. Trimming removed 6 bases from V and 2 bases from J; junction bases left unmatched: 3. CDR1 is MNHEY, CDR2 SMNVEV, per germline (reference sequence). CDR3 DNA: TGTGCCAGCAGGGACAGGGGGGAAAACACTGAAGCTTTCTTT. It yields the protein CASRDRGENTEAFF.

The chain employs TRBV5-1 and TRBJ2-7, with 9 positions matching TRBD2. The CDR3 is 16 amino acids. The J segment lost 2 bases and the V segment lost 4 bases, leaving 10 bases of the junction unmatched. CDR1 and CDR2 (germline): SGHRS, YFSETQ. The CDR3 here is CASSPVAGVGAYEQYF. In DNA, the CDR3 is TGCGCCAGCAGCCCGGTAGCGGGAGTCGGGGCCTACGAGCAGTACTTC.

The chain has TRBV6-5 and TRBJ2-7; the D gene is possibly TRBD2 (6 bases). CDR3 length: 14 amino acids. Germline V lookup: CDR1 MNHEY, CDR2 SVGAGI. V gave up 7 bases and J gave up 2 bases, with 15 bases separating them. The CDR3 is CASTPQGGTYEQYF. The CDR3 DNA reads TGTGCCAGCACCCCTCAGGGAGGAACCTACGAGCAGTACTTC.

The rearrangement joins TRBV5-1 to TRBJ2-2, with 8 nucleotides matching TRBD1. V shed 0 bases, J shed 4 bases, and the junction held 5 bases outside the gene matches. Germline-derived CDR1 and CDR2 are SGHRS and YFSETQ. The length of the CDR3 is 16 residues. The CDR3 protein is CASSLGQGRTTGELFF. The DNA for the CDR3 is TGCGCCAGCAGCTTGGGACAGGGGAGGACCACCGGGGAGCTGTTTTTT.

V usage is TRBV7-6 and J usage is TRBJ2-7, with 10 bases aligning to TRBD2. The V gene's germline CDR1 is SGHVS and CDR2 FNYEAQ. The V gene end was trimmed by 2 bases and the J gene end by 2 bases; junction bases not matched to a gene: 3. The CDR3 is made up of 15 amino acids. The CDR3 spells CASSLTSGNPYEQYF. The CDR3 nucleotides are TGTGCCAGCAGCTTAACTAGCGGGAACCCCTACGAGCAGTACTTC.

DNA of the CDR3: TGTGCCAGCAGTTTTGGACTAACCCGGATGATGGATGAGCAGTTCTTC. It is translated as CASSFGLTRMMDEQFF. V gene TRBV27 combines with J gene TRBJ2-1, with a possible D match to TRBD2 (6 bases). The ends were cut back, 3 bases at V and 8 bases at J, with 20 bases in the middle. Germline CDR1 and CDR2: MNHEY and SMNVEV (reference sequence). The CDR3 is 16 amino acids.